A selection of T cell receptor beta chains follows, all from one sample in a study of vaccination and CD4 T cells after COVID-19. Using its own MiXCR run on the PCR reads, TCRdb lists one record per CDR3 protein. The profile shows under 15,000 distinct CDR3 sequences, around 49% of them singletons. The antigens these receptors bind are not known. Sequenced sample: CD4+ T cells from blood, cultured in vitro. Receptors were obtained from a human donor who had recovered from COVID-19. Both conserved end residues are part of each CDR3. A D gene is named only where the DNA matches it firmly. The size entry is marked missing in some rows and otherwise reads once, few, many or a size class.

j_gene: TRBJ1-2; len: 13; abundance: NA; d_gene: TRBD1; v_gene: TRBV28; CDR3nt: TGTGCCAGCAGTTCGGGCAGGGGGTTGGGCTACACCTTC; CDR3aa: CASSSGRGLGYTF
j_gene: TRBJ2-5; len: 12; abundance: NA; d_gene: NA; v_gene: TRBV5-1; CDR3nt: TGCGCCAGCAGCTTGTTTTTCGAGACCCAGTACTTC; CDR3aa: CASSLFFETQYF
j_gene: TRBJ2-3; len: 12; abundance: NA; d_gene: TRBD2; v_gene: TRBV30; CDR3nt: TGTTCCGCGGGAGCAAGCACAGATACGCAGTATTTT; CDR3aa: CSAGASTDTQYF
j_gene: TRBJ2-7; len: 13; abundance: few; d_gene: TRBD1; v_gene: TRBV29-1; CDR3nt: TGCAGCGTTGACGACGACAGGGCGGGCGAGCAGTACTTC; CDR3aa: CSVDDDRAGEQYF
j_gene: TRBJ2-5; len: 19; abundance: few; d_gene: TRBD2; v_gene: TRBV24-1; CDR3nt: TGTGCCACCAGTGATTTGCTGGGGATAGCGGGAGGGCCGCAAGAGACCCAGTACTTC; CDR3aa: CATSDLLGIAGGPQETQYF
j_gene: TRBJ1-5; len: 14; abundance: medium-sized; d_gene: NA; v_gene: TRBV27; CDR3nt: TGTGCCAGCAGTTTATTACAGGGAAATCAGCCCCAGCATTTT; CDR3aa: CASSLLQGNQPQHF
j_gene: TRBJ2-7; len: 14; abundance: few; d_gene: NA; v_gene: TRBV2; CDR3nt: TGTGCCAGCGTGGGCGGGTTGAGAGCCTACGAGCAGTACTTC; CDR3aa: CASVGGLRAYEQYF
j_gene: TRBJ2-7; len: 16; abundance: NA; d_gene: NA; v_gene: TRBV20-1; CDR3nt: TGCAGTGCTAGGTCCCTGTTTGATAGAGCCACCTACGAGCAGTACTTC; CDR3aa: CSARSLFDRATYEQYF
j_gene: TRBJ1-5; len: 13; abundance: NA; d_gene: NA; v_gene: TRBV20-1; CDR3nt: TGCAGTGCTAGAGTGGCGGGAAATCAGCCCCAGCATTTT; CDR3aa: CSARVAGNQPQHF
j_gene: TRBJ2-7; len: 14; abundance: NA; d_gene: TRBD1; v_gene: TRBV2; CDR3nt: TGTGCCAGCAGTGAAGAGGGGGCTTCGTACGAGCAGTACTTC; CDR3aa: CASSEEGASYEQYF
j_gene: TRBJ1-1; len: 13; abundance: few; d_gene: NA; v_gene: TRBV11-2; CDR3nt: TGTGCCAGCAGCTCTCACAGGAACACTGAAGCTTTCTTT; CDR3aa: CASSSHRNTEAFF
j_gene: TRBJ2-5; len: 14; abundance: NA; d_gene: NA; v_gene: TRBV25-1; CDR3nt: TGTGCCAGCAGTGAAGTCGGGTGGGAGGAGACCCAGTACTTC; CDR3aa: CASSEVGWEETQYF
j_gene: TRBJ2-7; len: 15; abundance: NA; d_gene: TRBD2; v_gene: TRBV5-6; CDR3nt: TGTGCCAGCAGCTTGGTTAGCGGGAGCGGCCACGAGCAGTACTTC; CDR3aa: CASSLVSGSGHEQYF
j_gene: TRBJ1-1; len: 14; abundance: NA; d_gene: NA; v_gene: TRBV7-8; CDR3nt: TGTGCCAGCAGCTTAGTAGGAGGGAACACTGAAGCTTTCTTT; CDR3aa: CASSLVGGNTEAFF
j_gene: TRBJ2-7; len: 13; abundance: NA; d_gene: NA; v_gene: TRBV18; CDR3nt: TGTGCCAGCTCACCACGGAGGGGGGACGAGCAGTACTTC; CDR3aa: CASSPRRGDEQYF
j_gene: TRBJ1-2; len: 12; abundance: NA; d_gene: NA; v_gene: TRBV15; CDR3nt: TGTGCCACCAGCAACGCTAACTATGGCTACACCTTC; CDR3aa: CATSNANYGYTF
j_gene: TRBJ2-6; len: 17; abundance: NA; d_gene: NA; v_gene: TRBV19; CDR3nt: TGTGCCAGTACCATGAGTGGGCGGGCAACTGGGGCCAACGTCCTGACTTTC; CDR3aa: CASTMSGRATGANVLTF
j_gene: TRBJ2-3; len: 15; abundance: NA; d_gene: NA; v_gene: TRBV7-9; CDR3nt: TGTGCCAGCCCTCCTGGACCTGTCTCCACAGATACGCAGTATTTT; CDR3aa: CASPPGPVSTDTQYF
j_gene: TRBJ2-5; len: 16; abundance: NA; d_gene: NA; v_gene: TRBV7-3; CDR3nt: TGCGCCAGCAGCCAAGAGGTTTTGCTTCTGGAAGAGACCCAGTACTTC; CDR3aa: CASSQEVLLLEETQYF
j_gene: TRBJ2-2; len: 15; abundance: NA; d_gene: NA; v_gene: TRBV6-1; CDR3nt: TGTGCCAGCAGACCCCAAAACGGACCGTCCGGGGAGCTGTTTTTT; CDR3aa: CASRPQNGPSGELFF
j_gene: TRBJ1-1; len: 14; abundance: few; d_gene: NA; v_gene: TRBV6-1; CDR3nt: TGTGCCAGCAGCCAGCTGGCAGGCCGAACTGAAGCTTTCTTT; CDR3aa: CASSQLAGRTEAFF
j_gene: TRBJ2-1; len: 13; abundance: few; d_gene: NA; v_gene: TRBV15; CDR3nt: TGTGCCACCAGCAGTCTACGGAGTCATGAGCAGTTCTTC; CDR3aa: CATSSLRSHEQFF
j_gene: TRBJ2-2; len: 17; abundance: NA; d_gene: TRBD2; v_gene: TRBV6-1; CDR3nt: TGTGCCAGCAGCCCCGTGGGACTAGCGGGAGTTACCGGGGAGCTGTTTTTT; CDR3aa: CASSPVGLAGVTGELFF
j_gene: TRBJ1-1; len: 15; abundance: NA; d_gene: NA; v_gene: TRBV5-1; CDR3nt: TGCGCCAGCAGCTTGGGAGGGGCCGGGAACACTGAAGCTTTCTTT; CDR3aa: CASSLGGAGNTEAFF
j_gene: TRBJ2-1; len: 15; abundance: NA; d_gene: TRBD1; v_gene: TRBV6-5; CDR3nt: TGTGCCAGCAGTTACTCCGGGACAGGGGGCAATGAGCAGTTCTTC; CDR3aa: CASSYSGTGGNEQFF
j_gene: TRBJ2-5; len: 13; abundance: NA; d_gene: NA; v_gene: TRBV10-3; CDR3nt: TGTGCCATCAGTGAAGACGGGGGAGAGACCCAGTACTTC; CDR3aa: CAISEDGGETQYF
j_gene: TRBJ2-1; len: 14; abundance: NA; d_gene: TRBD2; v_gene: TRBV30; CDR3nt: TGTGCCTGGAGCCCGGGACTAGCCGCCAATGAGCAGTTCTTC; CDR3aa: CAWSPGLAANEQFF
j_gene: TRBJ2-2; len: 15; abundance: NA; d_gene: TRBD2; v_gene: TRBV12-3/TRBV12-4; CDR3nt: TGTGCCAGCAGTTTTAGCGGGGCGAACACCGGGGAGCTGTTTTTT; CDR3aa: CASSFSGANTGELFF
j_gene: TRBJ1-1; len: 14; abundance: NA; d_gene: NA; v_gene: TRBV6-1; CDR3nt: TGTGCCAGCAGTCCTCATTCCATGAACACTGAAGCTTTCTTT; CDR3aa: CASSPHSMNTEAFF
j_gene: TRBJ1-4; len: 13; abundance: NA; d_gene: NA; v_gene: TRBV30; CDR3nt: TGTGCCTGGAACCCGGCAACTAATGAAAAACTGTTTTTT; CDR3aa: CAWNPATNEKLFF
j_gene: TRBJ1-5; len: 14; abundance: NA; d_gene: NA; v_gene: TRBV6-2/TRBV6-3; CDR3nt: TGTGCCAGCAGTTACTCGACAGACACTCAGCCCCAGCATTTT; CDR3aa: CASSYSTDTQPQHF
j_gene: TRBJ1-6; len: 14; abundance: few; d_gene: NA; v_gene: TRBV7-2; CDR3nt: TGTGCCAGCAGCCGCCTAGGGGGGCATTCACCCCTCCACTTT; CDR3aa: CASSRLGGHSPLHF
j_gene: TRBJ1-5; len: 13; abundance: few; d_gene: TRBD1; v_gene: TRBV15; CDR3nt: TGTGCCACCAGCGGACAGGGGGGTCAGCCCCAGCATTTT; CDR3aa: CATSGQGGQPQHF
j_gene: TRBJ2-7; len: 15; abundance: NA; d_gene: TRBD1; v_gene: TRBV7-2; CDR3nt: TGTGCCAGCAGCTGGAGGACAGGGGGCGCCTACGAGCAGTACTTC; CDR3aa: CASSWRTGGAYEQYF
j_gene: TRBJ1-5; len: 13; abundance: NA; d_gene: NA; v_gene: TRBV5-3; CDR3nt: TGTGCCAGAAGGACGACGGCCAATCAGCCCCAGCATTTT; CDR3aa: CARRTTANQPQHF
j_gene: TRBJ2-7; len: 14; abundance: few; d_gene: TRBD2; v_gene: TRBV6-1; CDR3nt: TGTGCCAGCAGCAGCGGGGGGAAAGGGTACGAGCAGTACTTC; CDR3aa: CASSSGGKGYEQYF
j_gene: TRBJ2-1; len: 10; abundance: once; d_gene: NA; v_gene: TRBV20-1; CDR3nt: TGCAGTGCTTTCTACAATGAGCAGTTCTTC; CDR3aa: CSAFYNEQFF
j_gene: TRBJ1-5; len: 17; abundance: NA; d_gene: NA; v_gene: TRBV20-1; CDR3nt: TGCAGTGCTAGGGGGGGCCCGTCATATAGGAGCAATCAGCCCCAGCATTTT; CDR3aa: CSARGGPSYRSNQPQHF
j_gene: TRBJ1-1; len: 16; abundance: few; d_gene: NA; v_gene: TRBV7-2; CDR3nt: TGTGCCAGCAGTACGGGGGGCAGCGTTTTGAACACTGAAGCTTTCTTT; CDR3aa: CASSTGGSVLNTEAFF
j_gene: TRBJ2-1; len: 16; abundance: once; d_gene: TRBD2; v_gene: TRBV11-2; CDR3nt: TGTGCCAGCAGTCCGAGACTAGCTGAAGACTACAATGAGCAGTTCTTC; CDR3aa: CASSPRLAEDYNEQFF
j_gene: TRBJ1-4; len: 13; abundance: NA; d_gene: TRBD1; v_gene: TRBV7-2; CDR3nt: TGTGCCAGCAGCTACGACAGGGGTGAAAAACTGTTTTTT; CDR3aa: CASSYDRGEKLFF
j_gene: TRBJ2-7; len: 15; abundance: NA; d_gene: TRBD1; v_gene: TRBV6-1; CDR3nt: TGTGCCAGCAGCCGACCCGGACAGGGGATCTACGAGCAGTACTTC; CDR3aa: CASSRPGQGIYEQYF